This paragraph covers one T cell receptor beta chain sequence. No antigen is known for it. Both 60 Vbeta primers and 13 Jbeta primers went into the PCR. The assay was immunoSEQ multiplex PCR, and TCRdb's table has in-frame clones only and misses some. Here the sample spans a few hundred thousand clones, 65% to 75% being singletons. The germline V gene encodes CDR1 MNHNY and CDR2 SVGAGI (reference sequence). The CDR3 is made up of 12 amino acids. The entry originates in a study of cytomegalovirus exposure and HLA in healthy donors. Study-wide background: Genotyping of roughly 400 donors showed that 80% to 85% belonged to the Caucasian-associated ancestry cluster.

Study-level findings and limits: Most subjects had HLA-A and HLA-B alleles reportedly predicted accurately by TCR beta sequences. TCR beta V segments were, for the most part, productive about 87% or about 30% of the time in an earlier analysis.

The sample was PBMCs. The source is a young woman in good health and CMV-seronegative. The chain carries TRBV6-6 and TRBJ1-5; D gene uncertain. Here the CDR3 reads CASSYSREDQHF. In DNA form, the CDR3 reads TGTGCAAGTAGTTATTCGAGGGAGGATCAACATTTT.